This T cell receptor beta chain stems from a study of blood T cell repertoires in COVID-19. The method was immunoSEQ multiplex PCR; TCRdb's version includes in-frame clones alone and lacks a portion of them. Here the sample spans fewer than 350,000 clones, 80% to 90% being singletons. Germline values: CDR1 GTSNPN, CDR2 SVGIG (reference sequence). CDR3 size: 14 residues. The germline V and J ends were trimmed by 2 bases and 4 bases, with 15 bases remaining between them. The sequencing sample was made of peripheral blood. The receptor comes from a man in his forties or fifties with acute or convalescent COVID-19. The rearrangement links TRBV30 to TRBJ2-7, with TRBD1 as a possible D gene (5 bases). In DNA form, the CDR3 reads TGTGCCTGGAGTTGGGGCAGTCCACCTTACGAGCAGTACTTC. Translated: CAWSWGSPPYEQYF.